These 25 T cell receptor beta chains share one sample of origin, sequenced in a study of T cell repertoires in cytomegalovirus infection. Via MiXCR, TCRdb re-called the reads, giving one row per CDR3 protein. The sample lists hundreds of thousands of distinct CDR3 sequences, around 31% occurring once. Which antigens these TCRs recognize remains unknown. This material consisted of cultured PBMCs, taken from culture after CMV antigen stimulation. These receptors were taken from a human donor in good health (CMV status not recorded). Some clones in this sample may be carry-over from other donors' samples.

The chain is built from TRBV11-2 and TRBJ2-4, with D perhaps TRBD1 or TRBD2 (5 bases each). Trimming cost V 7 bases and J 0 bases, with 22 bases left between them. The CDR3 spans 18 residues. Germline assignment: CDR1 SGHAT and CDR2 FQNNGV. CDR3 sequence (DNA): TGTGCCAGCAAAAACCTAGTTGGGACGATGTTAGCCAAAAACATTCAGTACTTC. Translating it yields CASKNLVGTMLAKNIQYF.

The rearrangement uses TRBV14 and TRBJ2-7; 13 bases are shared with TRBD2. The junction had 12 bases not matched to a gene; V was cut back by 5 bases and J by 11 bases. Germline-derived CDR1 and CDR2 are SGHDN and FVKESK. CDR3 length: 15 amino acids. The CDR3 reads CASSRTSGRLLGKYF. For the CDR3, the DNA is TGTGCCAGCAGCAGGACTAGCGGGAGACTGCTAGGCAAGTACTTC.

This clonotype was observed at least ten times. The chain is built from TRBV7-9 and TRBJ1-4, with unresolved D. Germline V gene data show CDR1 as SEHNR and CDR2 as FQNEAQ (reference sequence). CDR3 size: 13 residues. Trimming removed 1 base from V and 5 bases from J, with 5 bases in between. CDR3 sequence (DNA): TGTGCCAGCAGCTTAGGCGGCAATGAAAAACTGTTTTTT. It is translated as CASSLGGNEKLFF.

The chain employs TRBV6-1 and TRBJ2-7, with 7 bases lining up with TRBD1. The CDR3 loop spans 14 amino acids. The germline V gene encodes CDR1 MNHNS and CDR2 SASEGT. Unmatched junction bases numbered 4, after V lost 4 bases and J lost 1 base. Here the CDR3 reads CASSGQGYSYEQYF. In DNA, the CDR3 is TGTGCCAGCAGTGGACAGGGATATTCCTACGAGCAGTACTTC.

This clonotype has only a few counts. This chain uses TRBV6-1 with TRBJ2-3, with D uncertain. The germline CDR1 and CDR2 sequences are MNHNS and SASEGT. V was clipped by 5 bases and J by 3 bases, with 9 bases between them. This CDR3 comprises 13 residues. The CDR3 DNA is TGTGCCAGCAGTCCTAAGGTTACAGATACGCAGTATTTT. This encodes CASSPKVTDTQYF.

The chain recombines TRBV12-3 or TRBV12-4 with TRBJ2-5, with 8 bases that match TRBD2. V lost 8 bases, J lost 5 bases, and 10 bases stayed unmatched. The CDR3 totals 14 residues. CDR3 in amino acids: CASQPGGAVETQYF. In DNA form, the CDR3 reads TGTGCCAGCCAACCGGGGGGGGCTGTGGAGACCCAGTACTTC.

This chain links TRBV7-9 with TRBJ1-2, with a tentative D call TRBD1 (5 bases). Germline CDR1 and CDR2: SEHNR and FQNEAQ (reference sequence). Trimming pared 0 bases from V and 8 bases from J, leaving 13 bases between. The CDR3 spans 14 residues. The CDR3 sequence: CASSLAAGLGGYTF. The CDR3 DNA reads TGTGCCAGCAGCTTAGCCGCAGGGTTAGGGGGCTACACCTTC.

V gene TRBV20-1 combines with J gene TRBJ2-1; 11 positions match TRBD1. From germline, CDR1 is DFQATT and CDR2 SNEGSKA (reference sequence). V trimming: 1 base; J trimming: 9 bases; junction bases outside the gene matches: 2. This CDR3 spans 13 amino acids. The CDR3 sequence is CSARGTGGGEQFF. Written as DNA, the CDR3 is TGCAGTGCTAGAGGGACAGGGGGCGGTGAGCAGTTCTTC.

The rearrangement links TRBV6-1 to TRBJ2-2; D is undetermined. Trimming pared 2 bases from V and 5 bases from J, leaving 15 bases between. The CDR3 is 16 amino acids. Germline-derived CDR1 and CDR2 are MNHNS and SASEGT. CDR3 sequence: CASSELSLGWTGELFF. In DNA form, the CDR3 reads TGTGCCAGCAGTGAACTATCCCTGGGGTGGACCGGGGAGCTGTTTTTT.

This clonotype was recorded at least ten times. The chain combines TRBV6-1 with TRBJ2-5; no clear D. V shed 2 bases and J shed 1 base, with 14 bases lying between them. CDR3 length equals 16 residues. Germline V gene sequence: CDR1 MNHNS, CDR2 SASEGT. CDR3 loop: CASSERAVGFQETQYF. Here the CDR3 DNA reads TGTGCCAGCAGTGAAAGGGCAGTAGGGTTCCAAGAGACCCAGTACTTC.

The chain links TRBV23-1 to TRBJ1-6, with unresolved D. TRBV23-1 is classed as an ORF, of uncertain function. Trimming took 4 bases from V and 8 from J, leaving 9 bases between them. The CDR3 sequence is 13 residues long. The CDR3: CASSPYPYSPLHF. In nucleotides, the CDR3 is TGCGCCAGCAGTCCGTACCCATATTCACCCCTCCACTTT.

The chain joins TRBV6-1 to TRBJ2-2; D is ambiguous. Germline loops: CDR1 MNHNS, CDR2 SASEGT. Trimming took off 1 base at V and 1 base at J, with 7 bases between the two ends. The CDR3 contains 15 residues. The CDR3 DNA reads TGTGCCAGCAGTGAAGTACCTCAGAACACCGGGGAGCTGTTTTTT. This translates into CASSEVPQNTGELFF.

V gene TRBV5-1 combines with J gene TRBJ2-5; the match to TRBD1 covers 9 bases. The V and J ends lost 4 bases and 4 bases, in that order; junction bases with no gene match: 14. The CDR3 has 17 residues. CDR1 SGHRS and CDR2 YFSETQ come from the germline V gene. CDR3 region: CASSPRDRVIRGETQYF. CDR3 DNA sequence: TGCGCCAGCAGCCCCCGGGACAGGGTCATCAGAGGAGAGACCCAGTACTTC.

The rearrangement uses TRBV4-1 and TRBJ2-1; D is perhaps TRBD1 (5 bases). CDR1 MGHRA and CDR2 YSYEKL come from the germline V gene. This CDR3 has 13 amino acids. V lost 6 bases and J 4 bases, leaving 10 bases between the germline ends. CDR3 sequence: CASRDTLYNEQFF. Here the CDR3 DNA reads TGCGCCAGCAGGGACACCCTTTACAATGAGCAGTTCTTC.

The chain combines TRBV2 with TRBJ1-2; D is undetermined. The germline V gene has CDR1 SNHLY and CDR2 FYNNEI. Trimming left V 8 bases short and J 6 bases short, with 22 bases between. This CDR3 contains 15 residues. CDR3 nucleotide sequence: TGTGCCAGCTTGGGCCAACCGGTCTCCCTCGATGGCTACACCTTC. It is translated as CASLGQPVSLDGYTF.

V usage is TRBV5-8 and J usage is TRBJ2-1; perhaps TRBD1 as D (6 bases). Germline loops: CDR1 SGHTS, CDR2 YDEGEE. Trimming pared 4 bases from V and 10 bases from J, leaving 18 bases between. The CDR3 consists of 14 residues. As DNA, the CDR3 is TGTGCCAGCAGCGAACGGACTGGGACATGGGAGCAGTTCTTC. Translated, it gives CASSERTGTWEQFF.

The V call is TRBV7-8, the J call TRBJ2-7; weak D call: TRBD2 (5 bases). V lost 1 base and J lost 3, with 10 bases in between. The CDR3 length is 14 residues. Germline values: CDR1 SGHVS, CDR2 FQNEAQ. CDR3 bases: TGTGCCAGCAGCTTAGTTACGGGGAACTACGAGCAGTACTTC. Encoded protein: CASSLVTGNYEQYF.

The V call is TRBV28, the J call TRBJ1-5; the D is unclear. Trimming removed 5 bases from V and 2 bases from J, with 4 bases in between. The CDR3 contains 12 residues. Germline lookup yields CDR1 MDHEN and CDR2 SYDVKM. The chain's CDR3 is CASSQRNQPQHF. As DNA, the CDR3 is TGTGCCAGCAGTCAGCGCAATCAGCCCCAGCATTTT.

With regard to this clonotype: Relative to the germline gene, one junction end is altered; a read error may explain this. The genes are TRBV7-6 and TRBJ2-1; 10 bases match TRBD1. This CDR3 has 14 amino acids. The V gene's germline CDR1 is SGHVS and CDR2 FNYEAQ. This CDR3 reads CASSLGQGAEERFF. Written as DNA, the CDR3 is TGTGCCAGCAGCTTAGGACAGGGGGCCGAGGAGCGGTTCTTC.

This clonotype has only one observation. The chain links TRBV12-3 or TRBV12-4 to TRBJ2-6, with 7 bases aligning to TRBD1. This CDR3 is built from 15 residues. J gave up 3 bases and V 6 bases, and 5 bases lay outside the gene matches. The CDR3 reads CASRGQPDGANVLTF. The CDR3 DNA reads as TGTGCCAGCAGGGGACAGCCTGATGGGGCCAACGTCCTGACTTTC.

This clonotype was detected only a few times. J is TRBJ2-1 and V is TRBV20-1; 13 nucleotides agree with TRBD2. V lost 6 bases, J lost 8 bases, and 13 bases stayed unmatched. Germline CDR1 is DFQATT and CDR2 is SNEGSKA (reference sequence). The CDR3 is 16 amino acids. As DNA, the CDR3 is TGCAGTGCCCCTATACTAGCGGGAGGGCCGCTTTATGAGCAGTTCTTC. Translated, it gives CSAPILAGGPLYEQFF.

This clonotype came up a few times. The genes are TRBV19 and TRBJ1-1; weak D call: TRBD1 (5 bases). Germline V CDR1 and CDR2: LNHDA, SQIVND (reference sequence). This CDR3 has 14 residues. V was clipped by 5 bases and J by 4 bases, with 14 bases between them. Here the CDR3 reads CASSPGPGLTEAFF. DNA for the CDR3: TGTGCCAGTAGTCCAGGACCGGGGCTCACTGAAGCTTTCTTT.

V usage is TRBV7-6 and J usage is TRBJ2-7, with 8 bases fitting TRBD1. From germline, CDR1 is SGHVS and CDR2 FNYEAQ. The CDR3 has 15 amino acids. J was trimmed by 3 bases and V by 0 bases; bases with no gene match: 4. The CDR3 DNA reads TGTGCCAGCAGCTTAGCTTTCACAGGGGGCTACGAGCAGTACTTC. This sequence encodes CASSLAFTGGYEQYF.

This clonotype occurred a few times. Here the CDR3 reads CSARFPNSGNTIYF. As DNA, the CDR3 is TGCAGTGCTAGATTCCCCAACTCTGGAAACACCATATATTTT. V and J are TRBV20-1 and TRBJ1-3; D is unresolved. V was cut by 2 bases and J by 0 bases, with 8 bases left in between. The CDR3 loop spans 14 amino acids. Germline values: CDR1 DFQATT, CDR2 SNEGSKA (reference sequence).

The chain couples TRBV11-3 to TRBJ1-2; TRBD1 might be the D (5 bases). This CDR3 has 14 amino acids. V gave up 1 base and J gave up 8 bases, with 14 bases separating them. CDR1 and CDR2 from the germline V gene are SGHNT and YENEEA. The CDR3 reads CASSLAGTQEGYTF. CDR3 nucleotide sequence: TGTGCCAGCAGCTTAGCCGGGACCCAGGAGGGCTACACCTTC.